These 19 T cell receptor beta chains originate from one sample sequenced in a study of Graves' ophthalmopathy and Graves' hyperthyroidism. RNA served as the template for amplifying TCR beta CDR3 regions. HTBI-primed first-round RT-PCR preceded second-round multiplex PCR. In TCRdb, the multiplex PCR reads were re-called with MiXCR into one record per CDR3 protein. The sample yields about 180,000 distinct CDR3 sequences, roughly two fifths seen once. Specimen: peripheral blood. Receptors were obtained from a woman aged 40 to 55 with Graves' ophthalmopathy.

The V and J genes are TRBV15 and TRBJ2-7; TRBD2 matches at 9 bases. The J call may be in error: the DNA end matches TRBJ2-5 better. The CDR3 loop spans 16 amino acids. Germline V gene lookup returns CDR1 LNHNV and CDR2 YYDKDF (reference sequence). CDR3 sequence (DNA): TGTGCCACCAGCAGAGATACAGCGGGAGGCATGGCGACCCAGTACTTC. Its protein product is CATSRDTAGGMATQYF.

In its sample, this clonotype was seen many times. V gene TRBV24-1 combines with J gene TRBJ1-2; the D gene is possibly TRBD1 (5 bases). Germline values: CDR1 KGHDR, CDR2 SFDVKD. The germline V and J ends were trimmed by 2 bases and 7 bases, with 16 bases remaining between them. The CDR3 consists of 15 residues. The CDR3 region is CATSDSGTQDGGYTF. The CDR3, as DNA: TGTGCCACCAGTGATTCCGGGACCCAGGACGGTGGCTACACCTTC.

The sample holds many counts of this clonotype. The gene calls are TRBV29-1 and TRBJ1-2; D is uncertain. CDR1 and CDR2 from the germline V gene are SQVTM and ANQGSEA. The CDR3 runs to 13 residues. Trimming took off 2 bases at V and 4 bases at J, with 11 bases between the two ends. This CDR3 reads CSVEWSLGYGYTF. The DNA for the CDR3 is TGCAGCGTTGAATGGTCATTAGGCTATGGCTACACCTTC.

This clonotype was found many times. The V call is TRBV10-3, the J call TRBJ1-1; 7 bases agree with TRBD1. V lost 9 bases and J lost 1; bases outside the gene matches: 8. The CDR3 runs to 14 residues. Germline V gene data show CDR1 as ENHRY and CDR2 as SYGVKD. CDR3 DNA: TGTGCCATTTACGCCGGGACAGCGAACACTGAAGCTTTCTTT. The encoded protein is CAIYAGTANTEAFF.

This clonotype was observed at least ten times. The rearrangement links TRBV12-3 or TRBV12-4 to TRBJ2-2, with TRBD1 matching 9 bases. This CDR3 spans 16 amino acids. V was clipped by 4 bases and J by 6 bases; unmatched bases: 9. CDR3 protein: CASSSRQGESSGELFF. DNA for the CDR3: TGTGCCAGCAGTTCACGACAGGGGGAGAGCTCCGGGGAGCTGTTTTTT.

V gene TRBV11-1 combines with J gene TRBJ2-1, with 7 bases lining up with TRBD1. CDR1 and CDR2 from the germline V gene are SGHAT and FQDESV (reference sequence). The CDR3 spans 15 residues. The junction had 10 bases not matched to a gene; V was cut back by 5 bases and J by 6 bases. CDR3 nucleotide sequence: TGTGCCAGCAGCGACCCTAGGACAGGAGTCAATGAGCAGTTCTTC. Translated: CASSDPRTGVNEQFF.

This clonotype appeared many times. This sequence may be a read error, since a much larger clone differs from it by one base. The rearrangement uses TRBV28 and TRBJ2-7; the D is unclear. CDR3 length equals 11 residues. Germline loops: CDR1 MDHEN, CDR2 SYDVKM. The CDR3 DNA reads TGTGCCGGCAGTTTAAGGTACGAGCAGTACTTC. It is translated as CAGSLRYEQYF.

This clonotype has just one count. The V call is TRBV6-1, the J call TRBJ2-7, with D maybe TRBD1 (5 bases). CDR3 length equals 13 residues. Germline V gene sequence: CDR1 MNHNS, CDR2 SASEGT. V dropped 1 base and J dropped 5 bases, with 9 bases sitting between them. The CDR3 region is CASSEDEDNEQYF. Here the CDR3 DNA reads TGTGCCAGCAGTGAAGACGAGGACAACGAGCAGTACTTC.

This clonotype was picked up a small number of times. The rearrangement links TRBV6-5 to TRBJ1-2; D remains ambiguous. CDR1 and CDR2 from the germline V gene are MNHEY and SVGAGI. This CDR3 has 13 residues. V was pared by 3 bases and J by 7 bases, with 12 bases between. CDR3 protein: CASSYPGDAGYTF. Written as DNA, the CDR3 is TGTGCCAGCAGTTATCCAGGCGATGCTGGCTACACCTTC.

In this sample, this clonotype turned up many times. The rearrangement joins TRBV6-5 to TRBJ2-7; TRBD2 matches 9 bases. The CDR3 sequence is 17 residues long. Germline CDR1 and CDR2: MNHEY and SVGAGI. After removal of 2 bases from V and 7 bases from J, the junction contained 15 bases not matched to a gene. CDR3 DNA sequence: TGTGCCAGCAGTTACGGGGCTAGCGGGACCCAGTCTTGGGAGCAGTACTTC. Its translation: CASSYGASGTQSWEQYF.

This clonotype was counted ten times or more. The chain uses TRBV27 and TRBJ1-1, with D unresolved. V lost 2 bases to trimming and J lost 5 bases, with 12 bases between them. The germline V gene encodes CDR1 MNHEY and CDR2 SMNVEV (reference sequence). This CDR3 is 14 amino acids long. The CDR3 reads CASSLVPGGTEAFF. CDR3 nucleotide sequence: TGTGCCAGCAGTTTAGTCCCCGGTGGGACTGAAGCTTTCTTT.

This clonotype has a count of ten or more. This may be a read error, as it is one base from a much larger clone. CDR3 protein: CASSGGRDTGELFF. CDR3 nucleotides: TGTGCCAGCAGTGGCGGGAGGGACACCGGGGAGCTGTTTTTT. The chain has TRBV28 and TRBJ2-2; 9 nucleotides agree with TRBD2. The germline gives CDR1 MDHEN, CDR2 SYDVKM. Germline trimming cut 5 bases from V and 3 bases from J; bases unmatched to any gene: 1. The CDR3 is 14 amino acids.

This clonotype turned up a few times. J is TRBJ2-7 and V is TRBV6-1, with 8 bases identical to TRBD1. This CDR3 has 14 residues. Trimming removed 4 bases from V and 3 bases from J; junction bases left unmatched: 5. Germline CDR1 MNHNS, CDR2 SASEGT. Here the CDR3 reads CASSGMTGVYEQYF. The CDR3 DNA follows: TGTGCCAGCAGTGGAATGACAGGGGTCTACGAGCAGTACTTC.

This chain links TRBV15 with TRBJ2-3, with D uncertain. In germline, CDR1 is LNHNV, CDR2 YYDKDF (reference sequence). The V gene lost 0 bases and the J gene lost 2 bases, with 6 bases spanning the gap. CDR3 length equals 14 residues. This chain's CDR3 is CATSRDPNTDTQYF. The CDR3 nucleotides read TGTGCCACCAGCAGAGACCCCAACACAGATACGCAGTATTTT.

This clonotype was counted many times. The chain employs TRBV5-1 and TRBJ2-7, with 8 bases identical to TRBD1. The V gene's germline CDR1 is SGHRS and CDR2 YFSETQ. J was trimmed by 4 bases and V by 7 bases; bases with no gene match: 13. CDR3 length: 15 amino acids. The CDR3 spells CASGPSMDRAYEQYF. The CDR3 DNA reads as TGCGCCAGCGGGCCTTCGATGGACAGGGCTTACGAGCAGTACTTC.

This rearrangement joins TRBV20-1 to TRBJ2-5, with 10 bases that match TRBD2. CDR3 length: 14 amino acids. V lost 0 bases, J lost 3 bases, and 1 base stayed unmatched. The germline V gene encodes CDR1 DFQATT and CDR2 SNEGSKA (reference sequence). The CDR3 is CSARDLAGEETQYF. The CDR3 nucleotides are TGCAGTGCTAGAGATCTAGCGGGGGAAGAGACCCAGTACTTC.

This clonotype was seen ten or more times. The V call is TRBV6-1, the J call TRBJ2-2; D not resolved. The CDR3 totals 15 residues. Germline loops: CDR1 MNHNS, CDR2 SASEGT. Trimming took off 6 bases at V and 3 bases at J, with 14 bases between the two ends. The CDR3 bases are TGTGCCAGCAGAGAGACCGACGTGGACACCGGGGAGCTGTTTTTT. This translates into CASRETDVDTGELFF.

This clonotype was seen at least ten times. This chain links TRBV28 with TRBJ2-2; D may be TRBD1 (6 bases). V lost 5 bases, J lost 1 base, and 11 bases lay in between. CDR1 and CDR2 from the germline V gene are MDHEN and SYDVKM. This CDR3 comprises 15 residues. The CDR3 nucleotides read TGTGCCAGCAGTCTCGGGACAAGGAACACCGGGGAGCTGTTTTTT. Translation: CASSLGTRNTGELFF.

This clonotype was counted many times. V usage is TRBV20-1 and J usage is TRBJ2-7; TRBD2 matches at 12 bases. J gave up 2 bases and V 6 bases, and 17 bases lay outside the gene matches. The germline V gene encodes CDR1 DFQATT and CDR2 SNEGSKA (reference sequence). This CDR3 is 18 amino acids long. The chain's CDR3 is CSAPPGTSGRPTTYEQYF. CDR3 nucleotide sequence: TGCAGTGCCCCACCTGGGACTAGCGGGCGACCCACGACCTACGAGCAGTACTTC.